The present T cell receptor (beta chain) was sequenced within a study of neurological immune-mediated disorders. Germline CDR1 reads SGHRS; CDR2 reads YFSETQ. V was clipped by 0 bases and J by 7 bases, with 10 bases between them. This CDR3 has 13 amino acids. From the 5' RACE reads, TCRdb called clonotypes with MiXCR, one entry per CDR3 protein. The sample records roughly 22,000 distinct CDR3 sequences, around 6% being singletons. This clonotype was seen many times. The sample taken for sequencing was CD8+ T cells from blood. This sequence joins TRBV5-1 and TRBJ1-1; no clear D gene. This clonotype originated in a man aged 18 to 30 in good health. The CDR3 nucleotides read TGCGCCAGCAGCTTGGCAGGATGGGATGAAGCTTTCTTT. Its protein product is CASSLAGWDEAFF.